A single sample gave rise to the 29 T cell receptor beta chains below, sequenced in a study of T cell changes during pregnancy in multiple sclerosis. Sequencing was performed with immunoSEQ multiplex PCR; in TCRdb, only in-frame clones are kept and a portion is missing. The data show fewer than 85,000 clones, roughly 96% seen once. The specimen was peripheral blood, collected in the second trimester of pregnancy. These receptors all come from a female donor with multiple sclerosis, enrolled in a pregnancy study.

This clone was recorded only once. The chain has TRBV28 and TRBJ2-3; tentative D call: TRBD2 (5 bases). The V end was cut by 4 bases, the J end by 4 bases, with 15 bases between. This CDR3 comprises 15 residues. Germline values: CDR1 MDHEN, CDR2 SYDVKM. Here the CDR3 DNA reads TGTGCCAGCAGTTCGGCGCCACCGAGGGCAGATACGCAGTATTTT. It specifies CASSSAPPRADTQYF.

The rearrangement links TRBV5-1 to TRBJ1-2, with a tentative D call TRBD1 (5 bases). The germline V and J ends were trimmed by 4 bases and 7 bases, with 17 bases remaining between them. CDR1 is SGHRS, CDR2 YFSETQ, per germline. The CDR3 extends over 14 amino acids. The CDR3 DNA reads as TGCGCCAGCAGCGGAGGGACTCCAGAGGGTGGCTACACCTTC. It is translated as CASSGGTPEGGYTF.

The chain has TRBV5-1 and TRBJ2-1, with TRBD2 matching 13 bases. The junction had 6 bases not matched to a gene; V was cut back by 4 bases and J by 8 bases. The CDR3 runs to 15 residues. From germline, CDR1 is SGHRS and CDR2 YFSETQ. The CDR3 here is CASSHGLAGVHEQFF. The CDR3 DNA sequence: TGCGCCAGCAGCCACGGACTAGCGGGAGTCCATGAGCAGTTCTTC.

This CDR3 reads CASSSTINEQFF. The DNA of the CDR3 is TGCGCCAGCAGCTCTACGATCAATGAGCAGTTCTTC. This rearrangement joins TRBV5-1 to TRBJ2-1, with D unclear. Germline CDR1 is SGHRS and CDR2 is YFSETQ. With 3 bases removed from V and 6 bases from J, the gap between germline ends came to 7 bases. This CDR3 has 12 amino acids.

The table lists this clone with a few counts. V gene TRBV7-9 combines with J gene TRBJ1-2, with D possibly matching TRBD1 (5 bases). The CDR3 runs 13 residues. The V end was cut by 4 bases, the J end by 7 bases, with 13 bases between. The V gene's germline CDR1 is SEHNR and CDR2 FQNEAQ (reference sequence). DNA of the CDR3: TGTGCCAGCAGCTCCGATTGGGGGGGTGGCTACACCTTC. Translating it yields CASSSDWGGGYTF.

This chain links TRBV10-2 with TRBJ2-7, with D perhaps being TRBD1 or TRBD2 (5 bases each). V shed 6 bases and J shed 3 bases, with 15 bases lying between them. CDR1 is WSHSY and CDR2 is SAAADI in the germline V gene. The CDR3 has 14 amino acids. The CDR3 loop is CASSEGPNLYEQYF. The CDR3 DNA sequence: TGCGCCAGCAGCGAGGGGCCCAACCTCTACGAGCAGTACTTC.

V is TRBV28 and J is TRBJ2-1, with TRBD2 as a possible D gene (6 bases). The V end was cut by 3 bases, the J end by 8 bases, with 23 bases between. This CDR3 contains 17 residues. Germline-derived CDR1 and CDR2 are MDHEN and SYDVKM. The CDR3 is CASSFDRGSDYRDEQFF. Here the CDR3 DNA reads TGTGCCAGCAGTTTTGACCGGGGGTCAGACTATAGGGATGAGCAGTTCTTC.

The gene calls are TRBV19 and TRBJ2-7; D unresolved. CDR1 and CDR2 from the germline V gene are LNHDA and SQIVND (reference sequence). The germline V and J ends were trimmed by 4 bases and 4 bases, with 8 bases remaining between them. This CDR3 is 12 amino acids long. The CDR3 nucleotides read TGTGCCAGTAGTAATCAGCGATACGAGCAGTACTTC. Encoded protein: CASSNQRYEQYF.

This chain joins TRBV29-1 and TRBJ2-2; 8 bases are shared with TRBD1. V shed 8 bases and J 3 bases; nucleotides not matched to a gene: 8. Germline CDR1 reads SQVTM; CDR2 reads ANQGSEA. CDR3 length: 14 residues. The CDR3 nucleotides read TGCAGCATCAACCAGGGGGCGGACACCGGGGAGCTGTTTTTT. Residues: CSINQGADTGELFF.

This clone was seen a single time. The chain employs TRBV10-3 and TRBJ2-5, with TRBD2 matching over 8 bases. Trimming at V came to 0 bases and at J to 6 bases, leaving 3 bases not matched to a gene. Looked up from germline, CDR1 is ENHRY and CDR2 is SYGVKD. This CDR3 spans 14 amino acids. The CDR3 protein is CAISESREAKTQYF. The CDR3 DNA reads as TGTGCCATCAGTGAGTCGCGGGAGGCGAAGACCCAGTACTTC.

The gene calls are TRBV19 and TRBJ1-2; 7 bases match TRBD1. The germline gives CDR1 LNHDA, CDR2 SQIVND (reference sequence). The CDR3 is 12 amino acids. V lost 10 bases to trimming and J lost 4 bases; unmatched junction nucleotides: 6. The CDR3 coding sequence is TGTGCCACCTGGGGACAGTCCTATGGCTACACCTTC. Amino acids: CATWGQSYGYTF.

The chain is built from TRBV7-2 and TRBJ2-2; 16 bases are a match to TRBD2. V shed 5 bases, J shed 6 bases, and the junction held 3 bases outside the gene matches. Germline CDR1 and CDR2: SGHTA and FQGNSA. The CDR3 covers 16 residues. The CDR3 DNA reads as TGTGCCAGCAGCGTGGGACTAGCGGGAGGGGCCGGGGAGCTGTTTTTT. Residues: CASSVGLAGGAGELFF.

This clone has just a few counts. V and J are TRBV10-3 and TRBJ1-2; D remains unclear. Germline V gene lookup returns CDR1 ENHRY and CDR2 SYGVKD. Trimming removed 0 bases from V and 1 base from J, with 6 bases in between. The CDR3 has 14 residues. CDR3 sequence: CAISESGSNYGYTF. The CDR3 bases are TGTGCCATCAGTGAGTCGGGCAGTAACTATGGCTACACCTTC.

This CDR3 reads CASSSDRGRLSSGNTIYF. DNA of the CDR3: TGTGCCAGCAGCTCCGACAGGGGTCGGCTAAGCTCTGGAAACACCATATATTTT. The chain carries TRBV7-9 and TRBJ1-3; TRBD1 agrees at 8 bases. The CDR3 is made up of 18 amino acids. CDR1 and CDR2 from the germline V gene are SEHNR and FQNEAQ (reference sequence). Trimming at V came to 4 bases and at J to 0 bases, leaving 11 bases not matched to a gene.

This chain uses TRBV12-5 with TRBJ1-5, with D possibly being TRBD1 (5 bases). Looked up from germline, CDR1 is LGHNT and CDR2 is FRNRAP. This CDR3 has 14 residues. Between the trimmed V and J ends, which lost 8 bases and 0 bases, there was a span of 11 bases. In DNA, the CDR3 is TGTGCTAGTACAACCGACAGTAGCAATCAGCCCCAGCATTTT. Translation: CASTTDSSNQPQHF.

The gene calls are TRBV7-2 and TRBJ1-1, with D unresolved. The germline V and J ends were trimmed by 3 bases and 0 bases, with 14 bases remaining between them. CDR1 and CDR2 (germline): SGHTA, FQGNSA. This CDR3 is built from 16 residues. The DNA for the CDR3 is TGTGCCAGCAGCTTCTCGACATATTCCATGAACACTGAAGCTTTCTTT. This encodes CASSFSTYSMNTEAFF.

The rearrangement joins TRBV6-1 to TRBJ2-2, with 9 bases identical to TRBD2. V lost 4 bases to trimming and J lost 4 bases; unmatched junction nucleotides: 7. The germline CDR1 and CDR2 sequences are MNHNS and SASEGT. This CDR3 is 16 amino acids long. Written as DNA, the CDR3 is TGTGCCAGCAGTGTCATAGCGGGAGCAGGCACCGGGGAGCTGTTTTTT. Encoded protein: CASSVIAGAGTGELFF.

The V gene is TRBV6-5, the J gene TRBJ2-1; D gene ambiguous. Germline lookup yields CDR1 MNHEY and CDR2 SVGAGI. V was clipped by 4 bases and J by 4 bases, with 14 bases between them. CDR3 length equals 15 residues. Here the CDR3 DNA reads TGTGCCAGCAGTTCCCCGGGTAGCAGATACAATGAGCAGTTCTTC. It codes for CASSSPGSRYNEQFF.

Only one count was recorded for this clone. The V gene is TRBV7-9, the J gene TRBJ2-5, with a weak D call TRBD2 (9 bases). V was pared by 1 base and J by 5 bases, with 23 bases between. CDR1 and CDR2 from the germline V gene are SEHNR and FQNEAQ (reference sequence). The CDR3 is 18 amino acids. CDR3 nucleotide sequence: TGTGCCAGCAGCTTAGGCAGGGGGCCAGCGGGAGGCCCCGAGACCCAGTACTTC. Residues: CASSLGRGPAGGPETQYF.

In its sample, this clone was seen once. This sample includes further DNA sequences coding for the same CDR3. The chain recombines TRBV2 with TRBJ2-1; 12 bases map to TRBD2. V shed 8 bases, J shed 7 bases, and the junction held 9 bases outside the gene matches. Germline values: CDR1 SNHLY, CDR2 FYNNEI. The CDR3 is made up of 15 amino acids. In DNA form, the CDR3 reads TGTGCCAGCCTCCTAGCGGGAGGGTCTTATAATGAGCAGTTCTTC. Protein: CASLLAGGSYNEQFF.

The rearrangement uses TRBV19 and TRBJ1-1; possibly TRBD1 for D (5 bases). The CDR3 loop spans 14 amino acids. Trimming removed 1 base at V and 3 bases at J, with 9 bases between. The germline V gene encodes CDR1 LNHDA and CDR2 SQIVND (reference sequence). The CDR3 DNA sequence: TGTGCCAGTAGTATAGCTGGGGGGTACACTGAAGCTTTCTTT. Protein: CASSIAGGYTEAFF.

The chain uses TRBV19 and TRBJ1-1; D not certain. V lost 5 bases to trimming and J lost 4 bases, with 14 bases between them. This CDR3 has 14 residues. CDR1 LNHDA and CDR2 SQIVND come from the germline V gene (reference sequence). CDR3 sequence reads: CASSAALGSTEAFF. CDR3 in DNA: TGTGCCAGTAGTGCCGCACTGGGGAGCACTGAAGCTTTCTTT.

J is TRBJ1-1 and V is TRBV6-5, with unresolved D. CDR1 MNHEY and CDR2 SVGAGI come from the germline V gene. CDR3 length: 11 residues. Trimming cost V 5 bases and J 8 bases, with 9 bases left between them. CDR3 sequence reads: CASSNRQEAFF. For the CDR3, the DNA is TGTGCCAGCAGTAACCGACAAGAAGCTTTCTTT.

The gene calls are TRBV5-1 and TRBJ2-2, with D maybe TRBD2 (6 bases). The germline V and J ends were trimmed by 7 bases and 9 bases, with 25 bases remaining between them. The germline CDR1 and CDR2 sequences are SGHRS and YFSETQ. CDR3 length: 16 residues. CDR3 sequence reads: CASVAGLGLQDRELFF. In DNA, the CDR3 is TGCGCCAGCGTCGCGGGGCTAGGGCTACAGGACCGGGAGCTGTTTTTT.

V gene TRBV11-3 combines with J gene TRBJ2-1; TRBD2 aligns across 8 bases. In germline, CDR1 is SGHNT, CDR2 YENEEA. This CDR3 is built from 18 residues. V was clipped by 5 bases and J by 4 bases; unmatched bases: 16. In DNA, the CDR3 is TGTGCCAGCAGCCCCCCCAGAGCGGCACGGGAGGGTTACAATGAGCAGTTCTTC. The encoded protein is CASSPPRAAREGYNEQFF.

The chain is built from TRBV2 and TRBJ2-2; TRBD2 might be the D (6 bases). Germline lookup yields CDR1 SNHLY and CDR2 FYNNEI. Between the trimmed V and J ends, which lost 4 bases and 1 base, there was a span of 13 bases. The CDR3 has 16 amino acids. This chain's CDR3 is CASSGLGRENTGELFF. CDR3 DNA sequence: TGTGCCAGCAGTGGGCTCGGGCGGGAGAACACCGGGGAGCTGTTTTTT.

The CDR3 sequence: CASTIEGAGNQPQHF. In DNA form, the CDR3 reads TGTGCCAGCACCATCGAGGGGGCGGGCAATCAGCCCCAGCATTTT. V and J are TRBV28 and TRBJ1-5; 7 positions match TRBD1. CDR1 MDHEN and CDR2 SYDVKM come from the germline V gene. V gave up 7 bases and J gave up 2 bases; unmatched junction bases: 8. There are 15 residues in the CDR3.

The V call is TRBV6-5, the J call TRBJ2-7, with D possibly matching TRBD1 (5 bases). CDR1 and CDR2 from the germline V gene are MNHEY and SVGAGI. The length of the CDR3 is 13 residues. Deletions cut 8 bases from V and 2 bases from J, with 13 bases between. This chain's CDR3 is CASCREKAYEQYF. In DNA form, the CDR3 reads TGTGCCAGCTGCAGGGAAAAGGCCTACGAGCAGTACTTC.

The chain recombines TRBV19 with TRBJ1-1; 7 positions match TRBD1. Unmatched junction bases numbered 8, after V lost 5 bases and J lost 5 bases. The length of the CDR3 is 14 residues. Germline V CDR1 and CDR2: LNHDA, SQIVND (reference sequence). Here the CDR3 DNA reads TGTGCCAGTAGTGTATTCCAGGGGGTGACTGAAGCTTTCTTT. As protein: CASSVFQGVTEAFF.